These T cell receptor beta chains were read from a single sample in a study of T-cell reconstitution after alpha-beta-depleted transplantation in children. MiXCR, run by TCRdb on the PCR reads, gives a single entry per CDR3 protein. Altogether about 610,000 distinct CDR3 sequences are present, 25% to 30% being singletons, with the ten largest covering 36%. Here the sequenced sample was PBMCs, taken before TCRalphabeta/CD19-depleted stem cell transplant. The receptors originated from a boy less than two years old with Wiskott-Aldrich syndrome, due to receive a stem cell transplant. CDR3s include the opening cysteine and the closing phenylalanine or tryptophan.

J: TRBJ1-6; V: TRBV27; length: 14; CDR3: CASRSGTGVSPLHF
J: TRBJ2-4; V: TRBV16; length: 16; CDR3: CASSQSSTLAKNIQYF
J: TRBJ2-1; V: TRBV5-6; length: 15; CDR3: CASSLERSRYNEQFF
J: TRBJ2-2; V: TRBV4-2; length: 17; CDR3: CASSQDLAGAGFGELFF
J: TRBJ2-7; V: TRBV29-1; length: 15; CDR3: CSVSFPGTGRGEQYF
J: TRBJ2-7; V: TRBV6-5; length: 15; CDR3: CASSYAPPEVYEQYF
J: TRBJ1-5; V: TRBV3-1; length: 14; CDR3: CASSHGGNNQPQHF
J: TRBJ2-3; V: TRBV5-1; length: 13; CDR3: CASSGTSTETQYF
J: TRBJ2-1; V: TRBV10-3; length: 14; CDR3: CAIMGLAGVNDQFF
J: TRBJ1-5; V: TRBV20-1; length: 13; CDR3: CSVTETANQPQHF
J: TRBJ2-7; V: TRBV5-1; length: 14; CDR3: CASSLDGQGSEQYF
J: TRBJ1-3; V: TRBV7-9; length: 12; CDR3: CASSFEENTIYF
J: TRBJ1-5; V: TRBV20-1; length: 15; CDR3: CSARQGAGVNQPQHF
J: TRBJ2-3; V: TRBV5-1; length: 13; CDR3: CASSLLRGDTQYF
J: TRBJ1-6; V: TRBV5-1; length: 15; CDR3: CASSLWVSDNSPLHF
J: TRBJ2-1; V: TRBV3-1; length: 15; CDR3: CASRTWLAGGYEQFF
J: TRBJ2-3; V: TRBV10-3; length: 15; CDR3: CAIGRLGLSTDTQYF
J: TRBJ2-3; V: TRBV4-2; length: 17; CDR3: CASSQDPELAGTDTQYF
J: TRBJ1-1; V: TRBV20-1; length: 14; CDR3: CSAPFGGKGTEAFF
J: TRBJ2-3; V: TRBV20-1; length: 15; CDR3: CSATVGSVGADTQYF
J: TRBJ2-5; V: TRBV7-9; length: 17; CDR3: CASSFVLFREGRETQYF
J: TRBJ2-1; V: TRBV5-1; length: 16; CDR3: CASSRTPESSYNEQFF
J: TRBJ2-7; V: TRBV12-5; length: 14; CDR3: CASGLPGIIYEQYF
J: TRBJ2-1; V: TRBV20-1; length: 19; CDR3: CSARDGDRAPGLRNNEQFF
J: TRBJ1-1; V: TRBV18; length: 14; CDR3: CASSPGPMNTEAFF
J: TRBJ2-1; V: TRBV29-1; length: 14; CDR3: CSAGTAFSYNEQFF
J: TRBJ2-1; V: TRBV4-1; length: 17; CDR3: CASSPRGTGDSYNEQFF